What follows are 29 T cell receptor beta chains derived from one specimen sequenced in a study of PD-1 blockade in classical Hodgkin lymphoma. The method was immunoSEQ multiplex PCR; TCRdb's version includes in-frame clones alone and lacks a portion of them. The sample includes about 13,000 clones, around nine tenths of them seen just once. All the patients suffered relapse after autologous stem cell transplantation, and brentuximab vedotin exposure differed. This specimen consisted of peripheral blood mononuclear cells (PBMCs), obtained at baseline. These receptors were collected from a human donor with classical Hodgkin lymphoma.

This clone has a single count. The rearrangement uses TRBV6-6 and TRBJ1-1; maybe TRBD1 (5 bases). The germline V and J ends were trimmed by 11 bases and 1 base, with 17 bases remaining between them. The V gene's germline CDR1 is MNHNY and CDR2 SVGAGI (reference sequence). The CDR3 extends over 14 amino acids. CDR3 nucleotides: TGTGCCGCAACCCCGGGGGGGAAGAACACTGAAGCTTTCTTT. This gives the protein CAATPGGKNTEAFF.

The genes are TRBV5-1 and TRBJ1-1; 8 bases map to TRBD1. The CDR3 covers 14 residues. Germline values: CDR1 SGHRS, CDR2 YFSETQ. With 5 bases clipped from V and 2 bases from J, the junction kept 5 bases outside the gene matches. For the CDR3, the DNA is TGCGCCAGCAGAGCGACAGGGGTCAACACTGAAGCTTTCTTT. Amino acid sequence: CASRATGVNTEAFF.

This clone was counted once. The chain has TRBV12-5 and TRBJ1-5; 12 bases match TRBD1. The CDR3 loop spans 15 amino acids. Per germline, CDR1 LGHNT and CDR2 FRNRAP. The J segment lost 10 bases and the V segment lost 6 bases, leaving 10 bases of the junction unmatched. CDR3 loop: CASGLPGQGAHPQHF. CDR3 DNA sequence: TGTGCTAGTGGACTCCCGGGACAGGGGGCACATCCCCAGCATTTT. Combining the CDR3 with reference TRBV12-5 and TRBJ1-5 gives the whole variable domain DARVTQTPRHKVTEMGQEVTMRCQPILGHNTVFWYRQTMMQGLELLAYFRNRAPLDDSGMPKDRFSAEMPDATLATLKIQPSEPRDSAVYFCASGLPGQGAHPQHFGDGTRLSIL.

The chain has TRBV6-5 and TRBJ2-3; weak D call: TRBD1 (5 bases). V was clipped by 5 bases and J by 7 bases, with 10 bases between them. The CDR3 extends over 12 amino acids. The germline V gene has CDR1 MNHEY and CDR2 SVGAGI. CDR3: CASSPGQNTQYF. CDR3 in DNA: TGTGCCAGCAGTCCAGGGCAAAATACGCAGTATTTT.

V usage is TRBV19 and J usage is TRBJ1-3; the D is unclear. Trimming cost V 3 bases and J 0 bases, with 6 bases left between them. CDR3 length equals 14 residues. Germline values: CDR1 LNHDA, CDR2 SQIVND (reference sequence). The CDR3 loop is CASSITDSGNTIYF. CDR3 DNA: TGTGCCAGTAGTATTACGGACTCTGGAAACACCATATATTTT.

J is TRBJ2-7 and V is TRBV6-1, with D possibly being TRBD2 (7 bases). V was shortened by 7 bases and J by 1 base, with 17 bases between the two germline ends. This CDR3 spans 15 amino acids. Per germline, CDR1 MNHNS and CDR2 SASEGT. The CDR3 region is CASTDGGPPSYEQYF. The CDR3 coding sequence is TGTGCCAGCACGGACGGGGGGCCCCCTTCCTACGAGCAGTACTTC.

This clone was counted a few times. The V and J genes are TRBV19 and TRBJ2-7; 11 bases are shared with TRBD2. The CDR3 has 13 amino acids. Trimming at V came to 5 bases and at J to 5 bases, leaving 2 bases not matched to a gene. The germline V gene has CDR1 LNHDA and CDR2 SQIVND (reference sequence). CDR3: CASSRLAGHEQYF. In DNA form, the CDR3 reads TGTGCCAGTAGTCGACTAGCGGGACACGAGCAGTACTTC.

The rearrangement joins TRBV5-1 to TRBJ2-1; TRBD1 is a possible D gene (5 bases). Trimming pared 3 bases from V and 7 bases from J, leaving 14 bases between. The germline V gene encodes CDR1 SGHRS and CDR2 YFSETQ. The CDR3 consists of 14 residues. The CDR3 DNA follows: TGCGCCAGCAGCTCTAAGGGGCAGTGGAATGAGCAGTTCTTC. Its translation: CASSSKGQWNEQFF.

CDR3: CASGEGQDTQYF. Written as DNA, the CDR3 is TGTGCCAGCGGAGAGGGCCAAGATACGCAGTATTTT. V and J are TRBV9 and TRBJ2-3; tentatively, D is TRBD2 (5 bases). The CDR3 is 12 residues long. V gave up 7 bases and J gave up 5 bases, with 11 bases separating them. The germline gives CDR1 SGDLS, CDR2 YYNGEE. The full variable domain, its missing parts supplied by reference TRBV9 and TRBJ2-3, is DSGVTQTPKHLITATGQRVTLRCSPRSGDLSVYWYQQSLDQGLQFLIQYYNGEERAKGNILERFSAQQFPDLHSELNLSSLELGDSALYFCASGEGQDTQYFGPGTRLTVL.

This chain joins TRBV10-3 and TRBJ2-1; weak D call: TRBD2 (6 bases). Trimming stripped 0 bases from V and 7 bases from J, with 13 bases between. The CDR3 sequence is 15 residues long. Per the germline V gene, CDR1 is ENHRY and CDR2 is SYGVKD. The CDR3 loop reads CAISESGTPMNEQFF. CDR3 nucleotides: TGTGCCATCAGTGAGTCCGGGACTCCTATGAATGAGCAGTTCTTC.

CDR3 sequence (DNA): TGTGCCAGCAGCTTAGTTCAAGAGACCCAGTACTTC. This sequence encodes CASSLVQETQYF. The gene calls are TRBV5-4 and TRBJ2-5; D call uncertain. Germline CDR1 reads SGHNT; CDR2 reads YYREEE (reference sequence). V lost 2 bases to trimming and J lost 2 bases, with 4 bases between them. The CDR3 has 12 amino acids.

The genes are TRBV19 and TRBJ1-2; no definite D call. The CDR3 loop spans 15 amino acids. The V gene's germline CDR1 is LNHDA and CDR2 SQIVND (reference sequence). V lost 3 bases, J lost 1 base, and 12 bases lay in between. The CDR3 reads CASSMVSGNNYGYTF. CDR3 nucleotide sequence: TGTGCCAGTAGTATGGTTTCCGGGAATAACTATGGCTACACCTTC.

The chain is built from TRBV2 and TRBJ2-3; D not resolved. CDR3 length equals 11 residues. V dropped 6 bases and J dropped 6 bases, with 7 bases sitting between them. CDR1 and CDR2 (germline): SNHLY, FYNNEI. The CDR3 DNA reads TGTGCCAGCAGAAAGTTGGATACGCAGTATTTT. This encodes CASRKLDTQYF. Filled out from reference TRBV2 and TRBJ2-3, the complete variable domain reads EPEVTQTPSHQVTQMGQEVILRCVPISNHLYFYWYRQILGQKVEFLVSFYNNEISEKSEIFDDQFSVERPDGSNFTLKIRSTKLEDSAMYFCASRKLDTQYFGPGTRLTVL.

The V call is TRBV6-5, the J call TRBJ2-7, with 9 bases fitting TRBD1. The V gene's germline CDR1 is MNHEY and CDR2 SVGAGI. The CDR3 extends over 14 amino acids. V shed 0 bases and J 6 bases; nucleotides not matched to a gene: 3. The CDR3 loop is CASSYSTGGGEQYF. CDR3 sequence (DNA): TGTGCCAGCAGTTACTCGACAGGGGGGGGCGAGCAGTACTTC.

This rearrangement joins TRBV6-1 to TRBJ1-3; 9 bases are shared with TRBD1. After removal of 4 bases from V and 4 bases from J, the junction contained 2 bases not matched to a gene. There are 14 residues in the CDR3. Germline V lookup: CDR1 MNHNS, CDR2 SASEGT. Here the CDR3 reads CASSGGQGGNTIYF. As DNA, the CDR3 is TGTGCCAGCAGTGGAGGACAGGGGGGAAACACCATATATTTT.

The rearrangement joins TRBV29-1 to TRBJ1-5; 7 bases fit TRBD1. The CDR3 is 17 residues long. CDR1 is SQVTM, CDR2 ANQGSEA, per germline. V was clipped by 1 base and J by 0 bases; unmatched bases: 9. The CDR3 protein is CSVEVSTDRDSNQPQHF. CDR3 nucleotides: TGCAGCGTTGAAGTGTCTACAGACAGGGATAGCAATCAGCCCCAGCATTTT.

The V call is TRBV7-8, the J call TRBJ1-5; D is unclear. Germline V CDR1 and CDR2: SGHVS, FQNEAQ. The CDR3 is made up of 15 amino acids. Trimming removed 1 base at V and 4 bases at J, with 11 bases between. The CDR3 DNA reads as TGTGCCAGCAGCTTAGATGGCAGGCTGAATCAGCCCCAGCATTTT. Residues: CASSLDGRLNQPQHF.

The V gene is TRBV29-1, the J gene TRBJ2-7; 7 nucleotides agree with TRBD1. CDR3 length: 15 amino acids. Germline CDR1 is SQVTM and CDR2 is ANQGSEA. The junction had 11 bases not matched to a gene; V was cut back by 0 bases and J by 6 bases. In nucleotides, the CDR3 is TGCAGCGTTGAAGATCGGGGCAGGGGGTTGGGCGAGCAGTACTTC. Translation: CSVEDRGRGLGEQYF.

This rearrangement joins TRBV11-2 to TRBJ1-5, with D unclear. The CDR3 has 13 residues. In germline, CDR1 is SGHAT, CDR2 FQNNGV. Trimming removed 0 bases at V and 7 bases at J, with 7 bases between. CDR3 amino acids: CASSLDLFQPQHF. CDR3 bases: TGTGCCAGCAGCTTAGATTTATTCCAGCCCCAGCATTTT.

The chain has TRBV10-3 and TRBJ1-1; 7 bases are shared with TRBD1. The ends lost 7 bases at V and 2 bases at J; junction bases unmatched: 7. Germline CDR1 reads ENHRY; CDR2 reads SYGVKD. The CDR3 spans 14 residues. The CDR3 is CAITRQGLNTEAFF. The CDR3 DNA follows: TGTGCCATCACCCGACAGGGATTAAACACTGAAGCTTTCTTT.

The CDR3 loop reads CASSYGPGGEQYF. The CDR3 coding sequence is TGTGCCAGCAGCTACGGACCCGGCGGGGAGCAGTACTTC. The chain recombines TRBV2 with TRBJ2-7; possibly TRBD2 for D (5 bases). V dropped 6 bases and J dropped 7 bases, with 16 bases sitting between them. This CDR3 contains 13 residues. Per germline, CDR1 SNHLY and CDR2 FYNNEI.

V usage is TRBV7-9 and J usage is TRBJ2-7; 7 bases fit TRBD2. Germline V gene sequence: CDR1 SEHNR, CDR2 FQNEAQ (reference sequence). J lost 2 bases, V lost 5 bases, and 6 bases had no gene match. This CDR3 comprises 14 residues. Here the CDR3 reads CASSTVGGTYEQYF. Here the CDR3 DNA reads TGTGCCAGCAGCACCGTGGGGGGGACCTACGAGCAGTACTTC. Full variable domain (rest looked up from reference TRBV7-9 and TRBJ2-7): DTGVSQNPRHKITKRGQNVTFRCDPISEHNRLYWYRQTLGQGPEFLTYFQNEAQLEKSRLLSDRFSAERPKGSFSTLEIQRTEQGDSAMYLCASSTVGGTYEQYFGPGTRLTVT.

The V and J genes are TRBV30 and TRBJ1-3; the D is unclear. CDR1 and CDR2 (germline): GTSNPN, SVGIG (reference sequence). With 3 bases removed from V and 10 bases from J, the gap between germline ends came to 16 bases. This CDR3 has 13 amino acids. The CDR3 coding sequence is TGTGCCTGGAGACAGTCCTCTCCGGGGACCATATATTTT. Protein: CAWRQSSPGTIYF.

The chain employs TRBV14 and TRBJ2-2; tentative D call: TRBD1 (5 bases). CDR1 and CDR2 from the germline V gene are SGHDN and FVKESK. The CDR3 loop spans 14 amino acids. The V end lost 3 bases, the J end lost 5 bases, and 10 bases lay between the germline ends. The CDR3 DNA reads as TGTGCCAGCAGCCACCGACAGACTACCGGGGAGCTGTTTTTT. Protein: CASSHRQTTGELFF. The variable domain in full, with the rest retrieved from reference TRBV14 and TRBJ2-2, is EAGVTQFPSHSVIEKGQTVTLRCDPISGHDNLYWYRRVMGKEIKFLLHFVKESKQDESGMPNNRFLAERTGGTYSTLKVQPAELEDSGVYFCASSHRQTTGELFFGEGSRLTVL.

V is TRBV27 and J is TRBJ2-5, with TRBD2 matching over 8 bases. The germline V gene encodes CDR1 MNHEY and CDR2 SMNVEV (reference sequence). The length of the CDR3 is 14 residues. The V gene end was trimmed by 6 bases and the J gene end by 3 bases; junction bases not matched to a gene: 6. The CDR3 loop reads CASRRYGGEETQYF. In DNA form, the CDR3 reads TGTGCCAGCAGGCGGTACGGGGGGGAAGAGACCCAGTACTTC.

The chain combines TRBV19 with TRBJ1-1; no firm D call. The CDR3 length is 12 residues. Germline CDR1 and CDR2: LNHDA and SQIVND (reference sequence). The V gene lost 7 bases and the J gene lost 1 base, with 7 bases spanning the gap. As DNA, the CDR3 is TGTGCCAGTAATAGGCCGAACACTGAAGCTTTCTTT. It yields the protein CASNRPNTEAFF.

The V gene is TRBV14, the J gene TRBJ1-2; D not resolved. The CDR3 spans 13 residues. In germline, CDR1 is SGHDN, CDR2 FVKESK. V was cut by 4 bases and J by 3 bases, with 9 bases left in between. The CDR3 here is CASSPLPYYGYTF. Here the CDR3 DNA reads TGTGCCAGCAGCCCTCTTCCCTACTATGGCTACACCTTC.

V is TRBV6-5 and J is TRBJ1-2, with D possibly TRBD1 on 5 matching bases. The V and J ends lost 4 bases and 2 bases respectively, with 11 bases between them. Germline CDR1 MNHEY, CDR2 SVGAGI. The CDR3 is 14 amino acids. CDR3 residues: CASSSTDRNYGYTF. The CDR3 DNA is TGTGCCAGCAGTTCCACAGACAGAAACTATGGCTACACCTTC.

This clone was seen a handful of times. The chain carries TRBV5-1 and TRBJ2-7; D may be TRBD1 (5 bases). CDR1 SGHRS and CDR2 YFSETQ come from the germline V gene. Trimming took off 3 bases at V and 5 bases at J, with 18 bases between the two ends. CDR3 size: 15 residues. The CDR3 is CASSSTTDSLNEQYF. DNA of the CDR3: TGCGCCAGCAGCTCTACGACTGACAGTCTAAACGAGCAGTACTTC.